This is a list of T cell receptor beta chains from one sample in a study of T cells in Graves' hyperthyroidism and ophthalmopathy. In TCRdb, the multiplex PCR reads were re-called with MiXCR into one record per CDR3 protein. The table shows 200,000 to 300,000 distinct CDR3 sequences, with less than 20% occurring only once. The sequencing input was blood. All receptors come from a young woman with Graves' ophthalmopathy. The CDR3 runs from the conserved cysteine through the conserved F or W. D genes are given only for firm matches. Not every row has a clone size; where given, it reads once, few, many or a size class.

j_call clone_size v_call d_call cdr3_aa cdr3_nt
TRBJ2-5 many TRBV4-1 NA CASSVRPTQETQYF TGCGCCAGCAGCGTCCGTCCTACCCAAGAGACCCAGTACTTC
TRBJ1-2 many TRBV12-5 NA CASGLVLDRRSNYGYTF TGTGCTAGTGGTTTGGTATTGGACAGACGCTCTAACTATGGCTACACCTTC
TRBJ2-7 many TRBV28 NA CASSSGFRSSYEQYF TGTGCCAGCAGTTCCGGCTTTAGAAGCTCCTACGAGCAGTACTTC
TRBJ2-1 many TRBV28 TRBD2 CASSPLAGITYNEQFF TGTGCCAGCAGTCCCTTAGCGGGAATAACCTACAATGAGCAGTTCTTC
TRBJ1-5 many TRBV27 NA CASSSRPDANQPQHF TGTGCCAGCAGTTCTAGGCCGGACGCCAATCAGCCCCAGCATTTT
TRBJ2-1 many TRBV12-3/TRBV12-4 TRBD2 CASRLTSGEIHEQFF TGTGCCAGCAGACTGACTAGCGGGGAAATCCATGAGCAGTTCTTC
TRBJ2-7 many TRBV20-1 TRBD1 CSAGDRASQYF TGCAGTGCTGGGGACAGGGCCTCGCAGTACTTC
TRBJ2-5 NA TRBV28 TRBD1 CASSLRTGSGQETQYF TGTGCCAGCAGTCTCCGGACAGGGAGTGGCCAAGAGACCCAGTACTTC
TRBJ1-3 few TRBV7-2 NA CASSLVTPGLDTIYF TGTGCCAGCAGCTTAGTCACCCCCGGATTAGATACCATATATTTT
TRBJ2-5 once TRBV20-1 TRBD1 CSAPGTGLASPYF TGCAGTGCCCCCGGGACAGGGTTGGCTAGTCCGTACTTC
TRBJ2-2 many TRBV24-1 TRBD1 CATSDAAGQGGTGELFF TGTGCCACCAGTGATGCTGCGGGACAGGGGGGGACCGGGGAGCTGTTTTTT
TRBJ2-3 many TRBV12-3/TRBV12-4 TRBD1 CASSRDSLTDTQYF TGTGCCAGCAGCCGGGACAGCTTAACAGATACGCAGTATTTT
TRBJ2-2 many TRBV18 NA CASSIQQGRHTGELFF TGTGCCAGCTCGATCCAACAGGGTCGGCACACCGGGGAGCTGTTTTTT
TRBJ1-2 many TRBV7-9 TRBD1 CASSTTGTVKDGYTF TGTGCCAGCAGCACAACCGGGACAGTCAAGGATGGCTACACCTTC
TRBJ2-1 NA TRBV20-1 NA CSAREETAEPNEQFF TGCAGTGCTAGAGAAGAGACAGCCGAACCCAATGAGCAGTTCTTC
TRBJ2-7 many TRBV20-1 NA CSAPGETLSYEQYF TGCAGTGCCCCAGGCGAGACCCTTTCCTACGAGCAGTACTTC